What follows are 10 T cell receptor beta chains derived from one specimen sequenced in a study of T cell changes during pregnancy in multiple sclerosis (dated by TCRdb to about 2019). The library was prepared using the immunoSEQ multiplex PCR assay. TCRdb provides this immuneACCESS table in a form limited to in-frame rearrangements. Some clones are lacking; in checked studies, under half of them reflect an unresolved V gene, and why the rest are absent is not known. For this sample there are 70,000 or so clones; about nine tenths appear just once. The ten largest clones take up roughly 1.4% of the sample. The sample in question was peripheral blood, obtained in the third trimester of pregnancy. Receptors originate from a female donor with multiple sclerosis, enrolled in a pregnancy study.

V and J are TRBV7-3 and TRBJ1-1, with D maybe TRBD1 (5 bases). The CDR3 sequence is 14 residues long. Germline loops: CDR1 SGHTA, CDR2 FQGTGA. The V end lost 3 bases, the J end lost 3 bases, and 11 bases lay between the germline ends. CDR3 sequence reads: CASSFMGQDTEAFF. CDR3 sequence (DNA): TGTGCCAGCAGCTTTATGGGGCAGGACACTGAAGCTTTCTTT.

The V gene is TRBV30, the J gene TRBJ1-2; D perhaps matches TRBD1 (5 bases). The CDR3 contains 10 residues. Germline V CDR1 and CDR2: GTSNPN, SVGIG (reference sequence). Trimming took off 8 bases at V and 8 bases at J, with 12 bases between the two ends. CDR3 loop: CAGGFGGYTF. The CDR3 DNA reads TGTGCCGGGGGGTTCGGGGGCTACACCTTC.

CDR3 in amino acids: CASSRTGFGYTF. CDR3 DNA: TGTGCCAGTAGTAGGACAGGGTTTGGCTACACCTTC. This sequence joins TRBV19 and TRBJ1-2; 8 bases fit TRBD1. The CDR3 is made up of 12 amino acids. The trim removed 4 bases at V and 7 bases at J, leaving 2 bases unmatched. Germline CDR1 LNHDA, CDR2 SQIVND (reference sequence).

This clone was found once. This chain connects TRBV4-1 to TRBJ2-7, with 9 positions matching TRBD1. This CDR3 region has 16 residues. CDR1 and CDR2 (germline): MGHRA, YSYEKL. The V and J ends lost 3 bases and 2 bases, in that order; junction bases with no gene match: 8. In nucleotides, the CDR3 is TGCGCCAGCAGCCACTTTTCCCGGGACAGGGCCTACGAGCAGTACTTC. Translation: CASSHFSRDRAYEQYF.

The CDR3 reads CAISESAPGQGIANYGYTF. Written as DNA, the CDR3 is TGTGCCATCAGTGAGTCGGCCCCGGGACAGGGGATTGCTAACTATGGCTACACCTTC. The chain combines TRBV10-3 with TRBJ1-2; 10 positions agree with TRBD1. The CDR3 runs to 19 residues. V was clipped by 0 bases and J by 0 bases; unmatched bases: 10. CDR1 and CDR2 (germline): ENHRY, SYGVKD.

V usage is TRBV6-5 and J usage is TRBJ1-2, with D perhaps matching TRBD1 (6 bases). CDR1 is MNHEY and CDR2 is SVGAGI in the germline V gene. Between the trimmed V and J ends, which lost 4 bases and 2 bases, there was a span of 17 bases. The CDR3 spans 16 residues. The CDR3 DNA reads TGTGCCAGCAGTTCGTACTACAGGGCCTTCAACTATGGCTACACCTTC. As protein: CASSSYYRAFNYGYTF.

V is TRBV29-1 and J is TRBJ1-5, with 9 bases identical to TRBD1. This CDR3 region has 14 residues. The V gene end was trimmed by 5 bases and the J gene end by 5 bases; junction bases not matched to a gene: 7. Germline CDR1 reads SQVTM; CDR2 reads ANQGSEA. This CDR3 is CSVTKGQGDQPQHF. The CDR3 nucleotides read TGCAGCGTTACAAAGGGACAGGGTGATCAGCCCCAGCATTTT. Combining the CDR3 with reference TRBV29-1 and TRBJ1-5 gives the whole variable domain SAVISQKPSRDICQRGTSLTIQCQVDSQVTMMFWYRQQPGQSLTLIATANQGSEATYESGFVIDKFPISRPNLTFSTLTVSNMSPEDSSIYLCSVTKGQGDQPQHFGDGTRLSIL.

There are a few counts of this clone. V gene TRBV5-1 combines with J gene TRBJ2-3; D is unresolved. Trimming left V 8 bases short and J 4 bases short, with 14 bases between. CDR3 size: 13 residues. Germline V lookup: CDR1 SGHRS, CDR2 YFSETQ. CDR3 bases: TGCGCCAGTTACGTGGCCCCCGCAGATACGCAGTATTTT. Amino acids: CASYVAPADTQYF.

This clone has only one observation. V and J are TRBV18 and TRBJ1-4; 7 bases are a match to TRBD1. From germline, CDR1 is KGHSH and CDR2 LQKENI. The CDR3 covers 15 residues. The V segment lost 8 bases and the J segment 5 bases; nucleotides outside the gene matches: 11. In nucleotides, the CDR3 is TGTGCCAGCACGCAAAGAGACAGGGTAAATGAAAAACTGTTTTTT. It yields the protein CASTQRDRVNEKLFF.

The chain couples TRBV9 to TRBJ1-5; possibly TRBD1 for D (6 bases). The V end lost 3 bases, the J end lost 7 bases, and 14 bases lay between the germline ends. This CDR3 region has 14 residues. The V gene's germline CDR1 is SGDLS and CDR2 YYNGEE. CDR3 nucleotides: TGTGCCAGCAGCGAGACGGACAGTTACCAGCCCCAGCATTTT. Protein product: CASSETDSYQPQHF.